This T cell receptor beta chain originates from a study of blood T cell repertoires in COVID-19. Profiling relied on immunoSEQ multiplex PCR, and the TCRdb table lists in-frame clones only, not all of them. The data show more than 300,000 clones, around 90% seen once. CDR1 and CDR2 from the germline V gene are SGHTA and FQGNSA. This CDR3 region has 16 residues. V was cut by 0 bases and J by 0 bases, with 10 bases left in between. The chain is built from TRBV7-2 and TRBJ2-3; D not certain. Sequencing input: PBMCs or T cells enriched from blood (not recorded which). The source of this sequence is a woman between 18 and 29 years old who had recovered from COVID-19. This CDR3 is CASSLAIQSSTDTQYF. As DNA, the CDR3 is TGTGCCAGCAGCTTAGCTATCCAGTCTAGCACAGATACGCAGTATTTT.